The 14 T cell receptor beta chains given below trace back to one sample, sequenced in a study of T-cell memory formation after mild COVID-19. TCRdb re-called the 5' RACE reads with MiXCR, one entry per CDR3 protein. The sample has a few hundred thousand distinct CDR3 sequences; approximately 15% are singletons. Source material: PBMCs or a T cell subset sorted from them (not recorded which). These receptors were collected from a man younger than 30 who had mild COVID-19 (a few samples of this study predate the infection). Cell type and time point are not known.

V gene TRBV4-2 combines with J gene TRBJ1-1; D gene unclear. V dropped 4 bases and J dropped 4 bases, with 10 bases sitting between them. Germline V gene data show CDR1 as LGHNA and CDR2 as YNFKEQ. This CDR3 is built from 13 residues. The DNA for the CDR3 is TGTGCCAGCAGCCGCCGCCAGACCACTGAAGCTTTCTTT. Encoded protein: CASSRRQTTEAFF.

In this sample, this clonotype turned up a few times. This chain joins TRBV5-1 and TRBJ2-3; 9 nucleotides agree with TRBD2. CDR1 and CDR2 from the germline V gene are SGHRS and YFSETQ. The CDR3 contains 15 residues. Trimming at V came to 2 bases and at J to 4 bases, leaving 5 bases not matched to a gene. This CDR3 is CASSFGGGAADTQYF. Written as DNA, the CDR3 is TGCGCCAGCAGCTTCGGCGGGGGGGCGGCAGATACGCAGTATTTT.

This clonotype was recorded at least ten times. The genes are TRBV6-4 and TRBJ2-3; TRBD2 aligns across 8 bases. CDR1 and CDR2 (germline): MRHNA, SNTAGT. Trimming at V came to 3 bases and at J to 1 base, leaving 0 bases not matched to a gene. The CDR3 is made up of 14 amino acids. CDR3 loop: CASSERGGTDTQYF. CDR3 in DNA: TGTGCCAGCAGTGAGCGGGGGGGCACAGATACGCAGTATTTT.

The J gene is TRBJ2-3, the V gene TRBV11-2; no reliable D call. V dropped 3 bases and J dropped 2 bases, with 9 bases sitting between them. CDR3 length: 14 amino acids. Germline CDR1 SGHAT, CDR2 FQNNGV. Here the CDR3 reads CASSFRIYTDTQYF. CDR3 coding DNA: TGTGCCAGCAGCTTCAGGATTTACACAGATACGCAGTATTTT.

The chain links TRBV11-2 to TRBJ2-1; TRBD1 matches at 9 bases. Germline assignment: CDR1 SGHAT and CDR2 FQNNGV. The V gene end was trimmed by 6 bases and the J gene end by 9 bases; junction bases not matched to a gene: 12. This CDR3 region has 15 residues. CDR3 in DNA: TGTGCCAGCAGGAAACCCGGGACAGGGTTTACTGAGCAGTTCTTC. This encodes CASRKPGTGFTEQFF.

This clonotype was seen a few times. The chain recombines TRBV10-3 with TRBJ2-6, with D perhaps matching TRBD2 (6 bases). V lost 6 bases and J lost 2, with 14 bases in between. Germline V gene sequence: CDR1 ENHRY, CDR2 SYGVKD. The CDR3 loop spans 16 amino acids. In nucleotides, the CDR3 is TGTGCCATCAGCACCCCCTCGGGGGCTGGGGCCAACGTCCTGACTTTC. As protein: CAISTPSGAGANVLTF.

This chain links TRBV12-3 or TRBV12-4 with TRBJ2-7; D is undetermined. The ends were cut back, 3 bases at V and 7 bases at J, with 22 bases in the middle. The CDR3 is 16 amino acids. DNA of the CDR3: TGTGCCAGCAGTTTCCCACCGCAGGCAATGATTGGGGAGCAGTACTTC. Translation: CASSFPPQAMIGEQYF.

This clonotype was seen a handful of times. The chain couples TRBV6-2 or TRBV6-3 to TRBJ1-1; 7 bases line up with TRBD1. The CDR3 is 13 residues long. V lost 6 bases, J lost 5 bases, and 6 bases stayed unmatched. Germline V gene lookup returns CDR1 MNHEY and CDR2 SVGEGT. CDR3 nucleotides: TGTGCCAGCAGCGCAGACAGGGCGACTGAAGCTTTCTTT. Its translation is CASSADRATEAFF.

This clonotype occurred many times. The chain combines TRBV5-6 with TRBJ1-2; no clear D. V was trimmed by 4 bases and J by 7 bases, leaving 11 bases between them. The CDR3 is made up of 12 amino acids. Germline loops: CDR1 SGHDT, CDR2 YYEEEE. CDR3 DNA: TGTGCCAGCAGCCCGGATGCCGGTGGCTACACCTTC. This codes for CASSPDAGGYTF.

The chain joins TRBV5-1 to TRBJ1-1, with TRBD1 matching 8 bases. The CDR3 has 15 amino acids. The V segment lost 4 bases and the J segment 1 base; nucleotides outside the gene matches: 6. Germline V gene lookup returns CDR1 SGHRS and CDR2 YFSETQ. DNA of the CDR3: TGCGCCAGCAGCATACGGACAGGGCGGAACACTGAAGCTTTCTTT. Residues: CASSIRTGRNTEAFF. Filled out from reference TRBV5-1 and TRBJ1-1, the complete variable domain reads KAGVTQTPRYLIKTRGQQVTLSCSPISGHRSVSWYQQTPGQGLQFLFEYFSETQRNKGNFPGRFSGRQFSNSRSEMNVSTLELGDSALYLCASSIRTGRNTEAFFGQGTRLTVV.

This clonotype was observed a few times. The rearrangement uses TRBV29-1 and TRBJ1-2, with D maybe TRBD1 (5 bases). Germline loops: CDR1 SQVTM, CDR2 ANQGSEA. The CDR3 loop spans 11 amino acids. V was trimmed by 7 bases and J by 8 bases, leaving 14 bases between them. The CDR3 loop reads CSALQVRGYTF. Here the CDR3 DNA reads TGCAGCGCTCTACAGGTTCGAGGCTACACCTTC.

The chain uses TRBV6-5 and TRBJ1-2; D unresolved. This CDR3 comprises 14 residues. Trimming removed 6 bases at V and 4 bases at J, with 15 bases between. Germline CDR1 MNHEY, CDR2 SVGAGI. CDR3 bases: TGTGCCAGCAGCCCCGGCCCTTCGGCCTATGGCTACACCTTC. It translates to CASSPGPSAYGYTF.

This clonotype was counted only a few times. The rearrangement links TRBV7-9 to TRBJ2-7; TRBD1 agrees at 9 bases. CDR1 SEHNR and CDR2 FQNEAQ come from the germline V gene (reference sequence). V shed 5 bases and J 5 bases; nucleotides not matched to a gene: 10. This CDR3 has 15 amino acids. The CDR3 DNA follows: TGTGCCAGCAGCCCGAACCGGGACAGGGCACACGAGCAGTACGTC. This gives the protein CASSPNRDRAHEQYV.

The chain recombines TRBV7-2 with TRBJ2-5, with D hard to call. This CDR3 is 13 amino acids long. Germline lookup yields CDR1 SGHTA and CDR2 FQGNSA. Trimming cost V 1 base and J 5 bases, with 8 bases left between them. The CDR3 DNA reads TGTGCCAGCAGCTTAGGATTATCGGAGACCCAGTACTTC. Its translation: CASSLGLSETQYF.